The 10 T cell receptor beta chains listed next were all sequenced from one sample in a study of identifying expanded T cells in peripheral blood. The method was immunoSEQ multiplex PCR; TCRdb's version includes in-frame clones alone and lacks a portion of them. The table records roughly 100,000 clones, about 89% of them present only once. The material sequenced was blood. These receptors came from a person between 18 and 75 years old in good health.

This clone was recorded once. The chain employs TRBV7-8 and TRBJ1-4, with 7 positions matching TRBD1. In germline, CDR1 is SGHVS, CDR2 FQNEAQ. After removal of 1 base from V and 7 bases from J, the junction contained 6 bases not matched to a gene. This CDR3 has 15 residues. The chain's CDR3 is CASSLGRGQGEKLFF. CDR3 DNA: TGTGCCAGCAGCTTAGGGAGGGGGCAGGGTGAAAAACTGTTTTTT.

In this sample, this clone turned up once. The V and J genes are TRBV5-6 and TRBJ2-3; TRBD2 matches 8 bases. The V and J ends lost 4 bases and 2 bases, in that order; junction bases with no gene match: 9. The CDR3 is 16 residues long. The germline CDR1 and CDR2 sequences are SGHDT and YYEEEE. The CDR3 bases are TGTGCCAGCAGCCCGGGGGGGCCAGGCAACACAGATACGCAGTATTTT. Translation: CASSPGGPGNTDTQYF.

The gene calls are TRBV7-9 and TRBJ2-7; the D gene is possibly TRBD2 (5 bases). The CDR3 has 14 amino acids. CDR1 and CDR2 from the germline V gene are SEHNR and FQNEAQ (reference sequence). Deletions cut 2 bases from V and 3 bases from J, with 11 bases between. CDR3 bases: TGTGCCAGCAGCTTATCGACCGGGGACTACGAGCAGTACTTC. Translation gives CASSLSTGDYEQYF.

CDR3 nucleotides: TGTGCCAGCAGCTTGGGACAGGGTAGGACACCCCTCCACTTT. Its translation is CASSLGQGRTPLHF. This rearrangement joins TRBV7-2 to TRBJ1-6; TRBD1 matches at 9 bases. V dropped 3 bases and J dropped 11; count of bases not matched to a gene: 5. Germline V gives CDR1 SGHTA, CDR2 FQGNSA. The CDR3 contains 14 residues.

In nucleotides, the CDR3 is TGTGCCAGCAGCTTCGGTAGGACAGGGGGCTACACCTTC. Its translation is CASSFGRTGGYTF. The chain has TRBV5-4 and TRBJ1-2; the match to TRBD1 covers 8 bases. The V gene end was trimmed by 2 bases and the J gene end by 8 bases; junction bases not matched to a gene: 5. The CDR3 loop spans 13 amino acids. The germline V gene encodes CDR1 SGHNT and CDR2 YYREEE (reference sequence).

This clone was observed a single time. This chain joins TRBV11-2 and TRBJ1-1, with D hard to call. CDR3 length: 13 amino acids. Germline CDR1 SGHAT, CDR2 FQNNGV. Trimming shortened V by 4 bases and J by 8 bases, and 14 bases separated the two germline ends. The CDR3 region is CASSWDFLLEAFF. CDR3 in DNA: TGTGCCAGCAGCTGGGATTTTCTACTGGAAGCTTTCTTT.

The chain recombines TRBV7-2 with TRBJ2-1, with D maybe TRBD2 (5 bases). The CDR3 has 16 residues. V lost 5 bases to trimming and J lost 1 base, with 15 bases between them. Germline V gene sequence: CDR1 SGHTA, CDR2 FQGNSA. The CDR3 DNA is TGTGCCAGCAGCCCCGATGAGGGTTGGTCCTACAATGAGCAGTTCTTC. Protein sequence: CASSPDEGWSYNEQFF.

V and J are TRBV28 and TRBJ1-5; no clear D. The germline V gene has CDR1 MDHEN and CDR2 SYDVKM. The CDR3 has 14 amino acids. The V end was cut by 5 bases, the J end by 5 bases, with 13 bases between. The CDR3: CASSGSLAYQPQHF. As DNA, the CDR3 is TGTGCCAGCAGTGGGTCCCTAGCCTATCAGCCCCAGCATTTT.

V and J are TRBV4-2 and TRBJ2-3, with D perhaps matching TRBD1 or TRBD2 (5 bases each). Trimming left V 1 base short and J 4 bases short, with 12 bases between. CDR1 is LGHNA and CDR2 is YNFKEQ in the germline V gene. The CDR3 runs to 15 residues. CDR3 loop: CASSQVRGAADTQYF. CDR3 nucleotides: TGTGCCAGCAGCCAAGTGAGAGGGGCCGCAGATACGCAGTATTTT.

The rearrangement links TRBV7-2 to TRBJ1-1, with 10 bases matching TRBD1. The CDR3 covers 15 residues. The V gene's germline CDR1 is SGHTA and CDR2 FQGNSA. V lost 1 base and J lost 7; bases outside the gene matches: 6. This CDR3 is CASSLGDRGGGEAFF. CDR3 sequence (DNA): TGTGCCAGCAGCTTAGGGGACAGGGGTGGTGGTGAAGCTTTCTTT.